This T cell receptor (beta chain) was obtained from a study of read filtering for tumor transcriptome and immune sequencing. Study at large: Per sample, TCR-region reads ranged about 3.5 to 11 million by IR-seq, roughly 85 to 1273 by RNA-seq. Whole-study results and caveats: IR-seq and RNA-seq agreed better without single-read clonotypes.

Molecular barcoded adaptors covering alpha/delta and beta/gamma chains were used on about 0.4 ug RNA. TCRdb re-called the reads through MiXCR, storing one row per CDR3 protein. The sample lists 35,000 to 50,000 distinct CDR3 sequences, 15% to 20% occurring once. V lost 5 bases and J 5 bases, leaving 11 bases between the germline ends. The CDR3 has 13 amino acids. Germline values: CDR1 SGHVS, CDR2 FNYEAQ. A note on this clonotype: No antigen is known for it.

The V and J genes are TRBV7-6 and TRBJ2-3, with no clear D. Material: a population of CD138-negative cells sorted from bone marrow. This receptor was obtained from a donor at least 40 years old with multiple myeloma. CDR3 nucleotides: TGTGCCAGCAGCGTATATCGAAGAGATACGCAGTATTTT. Protein: CASSVYRRDTQYF.